Listed below are T cell receptor beta chains from one sample, sequenced in a study of blood T cell repertoires in COVID-19. Here immunoSEQ multiplex PCR was the method, and the copy in TCRdb shows in-frame clones only, minus some. This sample carries roughly 350,000 clones, 85% of them seen once, and the ten largest clones take about 3.6%. Sequencing was done on a sample of peripheral blood. The origin of the receptors is a young woman with acute or convalescent COVID-19. The CDR3 runs from the conserved cysteine through the conserved F or W. Each record gives: D gene, clone size, J gene, V gene, CDR3 length, CDR3 protein, CDR3 DNA. The D gene is left open where the match is weak. Some rows mark clone size as missing; the rest say once, few, many or name a class of expanded clone.

>TRBD2|NA|TRBJ2-5|TRBV10-2|14
CASNRAGGQETQYF
TGCGCCAGCAATCGAGCGGGGGGACAAGAGACCCAGTACTTC
>NA|NA|TRBJ1-4|TRBV6-6|14
CASSYGRGNEKLFF
TGTGCCAGCAGTTATGGTCGAGGGAATGAAAAACTGTTTTTT
>TRBD1|NA|TRBJ1-2|TRBV5-4|13
CASSQTGISGYTF
TGTGCCAGCAGCCAGACAGGGATAAGTGGCTACACCTTC
>NA|NA|TRBJ2-2|TRBV3-1/TRBV3-2|13
CASSQDRIGELFF
TGTGCCAGCAGCCAAGACCGTATCGGGGAGCTGTTTTTT
>NA|NA|TRBJ1-1|TRBV12-3/TRBV12-4|12
CASSFTDTEAFF
TGTGCCAGCAGTTTTACTGACACTGAAGCTTTCTTT
>TRBD2|NA|TRBJ2-7|TRBV28|14
CASSLGLAGDEQYF
TGTGCCAGCAGTTTAGGACTAGCGGGAGACGAGCAGTACTTC
>NA|NA|TRBJ1-1|TRBV3-1/TRBV3-2|12
CASSPRNTEAFF
TGTGCCAGCAGCCCTAGGAACACTGAAGCTTTCTTT
>NA|NA|TRBJ1-4|TRBV19|13
CASIGAQGEKLFF
TGTGCCAGTATAGGGGCGCAAGGTGAAAAACTGTTTTTT
>TRBD1|NA|TRBJ1-1|TRBV18|16
CASSPPGTGGYTEAFF
TGTGCCAGCTCACCACCTGGGACAGGGGGCTACACTGAAGCTTTCTTT
>TRBD1|NA|TRBJ1-2|TRBV5-4|15
CASSQETGVVYGYTF
TGTGCCAGCAGCCAAGAGACAGGGGTTGTATATGGCTACACCTTC
>NA|NA|TRBJ1-1|TRBV5-1|16
CASSLAGTYMNTEAFF
TGCGCCAGCAGCTTGGCCGGGACTTACATGAACACTGAAGCTTTCTTT
>NA|NA|TRBJ2-1|TRBV6-4|14
CASSGGDSLNEQFF
TGTGCCAGCAGTGGTGGGGACTCCCTCAATGAGCAGTTCTTC
>NA|NA|TRBJ1-3|TRBV7-2|12
CASSEAPTTIYF
TGTGCCAGCAGCGAAGCTCCGACTACCATATATTTT
>NA|NA|TRBJ2-3|TRBV29-1|13
CSVEGQYTDTQYF
TGCAGCGTTGAAGGCCAGTACACAGATACGCAGTATTTT
>TRBD1|NA|TRBJ2-3|TRBV9|15
CASSERQGRTDTQYF
TGTGCCAGCAGCGAACGACAGGGGAGAACAGATACGCAGTATTTT
>TRBD2|few|TRBJ2-5|TRBV3-1/TRBV3-2|16
CASSYKRGYSQETQYF
TGTGCCAGCAGCTATAAGCGGGGGTACTCACAAGAGACCCAGTACTTC
>TRBD1|NA|TRBJ1-2|TRBV28|15
CASRVIGTASYGYTF
TGTGCCAGCAGGGTAATCGGGACAGCATCCTATGGCTACACCTTC
>NA|NA|TRBJ2-3|TRBV15|15
CATMNGEKGTDTQYF
TGTGCCACCATGAACGGGGAAAAAGGCACAGATACGCAGTATTTT
>TRBD1|few|TRBJ2-7|TRBV4-1|13
CASSQGTEYEQYF
TGCGCCAGCAGCCAGGGGACAGAGTACGAGCAGTACTTC
>NA|NA|TRBJ1-2|TRBV6-5|12
CASSLGGAGYTF
TGTGCCAGCAGTTTGGGTGGGGCTGGCTACACCTTC
>TRBD2|NA|TRBJ2-7|TRBV3-1/TRBV3-2|15
CASSQASGSSYEQYF
TGTGCCAGCAGCCAAGCTAGCGGGAGCTCCTACGAGCAGTACTTC
>NA|NA|TRBJ1-1|TRBV4-1|15
CASSLANFRDTEAFF
TGCGCCAGCAGCCTAGCGAATTTCCGGGACACTGAAGCTTTCTTT